This TCR beta chain was sequenced during a study of blood T cell repertoires in COVID-19. Study background: COVID-19 samples, acute and convalescent, were from the United States, Italy and Spain. Nucleic acid was either cDNA or gDNA, and it came from T cells, B-cell-depleted T cells, or PBMCs.

CDR1 and CDR2 (germline): LNHDA, SQIVND (reference sequence). The CDR3 consists of 13 residues. V lost 8 bases to trimming and J lost 8 bases; unmatched junction nucleotides: 9. A few counts support this clone. Source study methods: Amplification from reference gene primers served as the basis for estimated nucleated cell counts. Produced via immunoSEQ multiplex PCR; TCRdb's table is partial and in-frame only. V, J and clone size were drawn from that table, and D and trimming were deduced from the DNA. The table lists under 300,000 clones, approximately 79% of them singletons. The sample taken for sequencing was peripheral blood. The sequence was obtained from a woman aged 40-49 years with active or convalescent COVID-19. The chain uses TRBV19 and TRBJ1-2; 9 bases line up with TRBD1. CDR3 protein: CASSLQGAFGYTF. The DNA of the CDR3 is TGTGCCAGTTCATTACAGGGGGCGTTCGGCTACACCTTC. The whole variable domain, remainder taken from reference TRBV19 and TRBJ1-2, is DGGITQSPKYLFRKEGQNVTLSCEQNLNHDAMYWYRQDPGQGLRLIYYSQIVNDFQKGDIAEGYSVSREKKESFPLTVTSAQKNPTAFYLCASSLQGAFGYTFGSGTRLTVV.